Listed below are T cell receptor beta chains from one sample, sequenced in a study of T cells in Graves' hyperthyroidism and ophthalmopathy. TCRdb reanalysed the multiplex PCR reads using MiXCR and keeps one entry per CDR3 protein. Of 490,000 or so distinct CDR3 sequences in the sample, under 25% are singletons; the top ten hold 49%. Sequencing used blood. The receptor source for this set is a woman aged 70 to 79 with Graves' ophthalmopathy. The CDR3 runs from the conserved cysteine through the conserved F or W. Fields, in order: clone size, J gene, D gene, V gene, CDR3 protein, CDR3 DNA. A D gene is named only where the DNA matches it firmly. Size is omitted from some rows. Given values are once, few, many or a class for expanded clones.

NA | TRBJ2-7 | NA | TRBV19 | CASSPWAANYEQYF | TGTGCCAGTAGCCCCTGGGCAGCAAACTACGAGCAGTACTTC
few | TRBJ2-3 | TRBD2 | TRBV30 | CAWSGGSGTHTQYF | TGTGCCTGGAGTGGCGGTAGCGGGACACATACGCAGTATTTT
NA | TRBJ2-7 | NA | TRBV24-1 | CATRAEGSYFSYEQYF | TGTGCCACCAGGGCGGAGGGGAGTTATTTCTCCTACGAGCAGTACTTC
NA | TRBJ2-3 | TRBD1 | TRBV6-2/TRBV6-3 | CASSYSSGGSDTQYF | TGTGCCAGCAGTTACTCGTCAGGGGGCTCAGATACGCAGTATTTT
NA | TRBJ1-2 | NA | TRBV20-1 | CSARDIGSSTYGYTF | TGCAGTGCTAGAGATATAGGCAGTTCAACCTATGGCTACACCTTC
NA | TRBJ2-3 | TRBD2 | TRBV7-2 | CASSLGLAEATDTQYF | TGTGCCAGCAGCTTAGGACTAGCAGAAGCCACAGATACGCAGTATTTT
few | TRBJ2-7 | TRBD2 | TRBV6-1 | CASKGLAGAYEQYF | TGTGCCAGCAAAGGACTAGCGGGTGCCTACGAGCAGTACTTC
many | TRBJ1-1 | TRBD1 | TRBV2 | CASEKTGVTEAFF | TGTGCCAGCGAGAAGACAGGGGTCACTGAAGCTTTCTTT
NA | TRBJ1-1 | NA | TRBV12-3/TRBV12-4 | CASTFGPGPSLNTEAFF | TGTGCCAGCACTTTCGGGCCAGGTCCTTCCCTGAACACTGAAGCTTTCTTT
few | TRBJ1-5 | NA | TRBV24-1 | CATSDRHSNQPQHF | TGTGCCACCAGTGATAGACATAGCAATCAGCCCCAGCATTTT
few | TRBJ2-5 | TRBD2 | TRBV3-1 | CASSQGAGGETQYF | TGTGCCAGCAGCCAGGGAGCGGGAGGAGAGACCCAGTACTTC
few | TRBJ1-1 | NA | TRBV11-3 | CASSLDGRGNTEAFF | TGTGCCAGCAGCTTAGATGGCAGGGGGAACACTGAAGCTTTCTTT
few | TRBJ1-1 | NA | TRBV6-1 | CASGLAVSMNTEAFF | TGTGCCAGCGGGTTGGCGGTCTCGATGAACACTGAAGCTTTCTTT
NA | TRBJ2-4 | TRBD1 | TRBV6-1 | CASNSGTGLFEYF | TGTGCCAGCAATTCCGGGACAGGGTTATTTGAGTACTTC
many | TRBJ1-1 | NA | TRBV30 | CAWSVTLNTEAFF | TGTGCCTGGAGTGTTACCCTGAACACTGAAGCTTTCTTT
NA | TRBJ1-4 | TRBD1 | TRBV6-1 | CASSAGGVTNEKLFF | TGTGCCAGCAGTGCAGGGGGCGTCACTAATGAAAAACTGTTTTTT
few | TRBJ1-6 | NA | TRBV18 | CASSPRHVRLHF | TGTGCCAGCTCACCACGACACGTTCGCCTCCACTTT
few | TRBJ2-6 | NA | TRBV28 | CASSSTGFSGANVLTF | TGTGCCAGCAGTTCCACAGGGTTCTCTGGGGCCAACGTCCTGACTTTC
few | TRBJ1-1 | NA | TRBV9 | CASSFLVGPTEAFF | TGTGCCAGCAGCTTTCTCGTAGGGCCCACTGAAGCTTTCTTT
few | TRBJ2-7 | TRBD2 | TRBV6-1 | CASSVGTSGIYEQYF | TGTGCCAGCAGTGTCGGGACTAGCGGTATCTACGAGCAGTACTTC
few | TRBJ2-1 | TRBD2 | TRBV5-1 | CASSLAAREHEQFF | TGCGCCAGCAGCTTGGCTGCGCGGGAGCATGAGCAGTTCTTC
NA | TRBJ2-7 | NA | TRBV3-1 | CASSQDDFGEQYF | TGTGCCAGCAGCCAAGATGACTTTGGCGAGCAGTACTTC
many | TRBJ1-6 | TRBD1 | TRBV11-2 | CASIRDPAGGRSPLHF | TGTGCCAGCATTCGAGACCCGGCAGGGGGACGATCACCCCTCCACTTT
few | TRBJ1-4 | NA | TRBV6-5 | CASSYADEKLFF | TGTGCCAGCAGTTACGCTGATGAAAAACTGTTTTTT
many | TRBJ2-7 | NA | TRBV7-8 | CASSLPRQKASSYEQYF | TGTGCCAGCAGCTTACCCCGACAGAAAGCGAGCTCCTACGAGCAGTACTTC
many | TRBJ2-7 | TRBD2 | TRBV7-2 | CASSLMAASGINEQYF | TGTGCCAGCAGCTTAATGGCGGCTAGCGGGATCAACGAGCAGTACTTC
many | TRBJ2-5 | TRBD1 | TRBV2 | CASSNPGQGDQETQYF | TGTGCCAGCAGCAACCCGGGACAGGGGGACCAAGAGACCCAGTACTTC
few | TRBJ1-5 | NA | TRBV29-1 | CSVGQGFGQPQHF | TGCAGCGTTGGGCAGGGGTTCGGTCAGCCCCAGCATTTT
NA | TRBJ2-1 | TRBD1 | TRBV18 | CASSPGQVFYNEQFF | TGTGCCAGCTCACCGGGACAGGTTTTCTACAATGAGCAGTTCTTC
NA | TRBJ2-1 | NA | TRBV11-3 | CASSLGYRVDEQFF | TGTGCCAGCAGCTTAGGATACAGGGTGGATGAGCAGTTCTTC
few | TRBJ1-4 | NA | TRBV9 | CASSLTGITNEKLFF | TGTGCCAGCAGCCTTACAGGGATAACTAATGAAAAACTGTTTTTT
few | TRBJ2-1 | TRBD2 | TRBV6-6 | CASSYSTGLAYYNEQFF | TGTGCCAGCAGTTACTCGACGGGACTAGCTTACTACAATGAGCAGTTCTTC
many | TRBJ2-5 | TRBD1 | TRBV5-1 | CASSLGTGGKTQYF | TGCGCCAGCAGCTTGGGGACAGGCGGAAAGACCCAGTACTTC
many | TRBJ2-7 | TRBD2 | TRBV6-2/TRBV6-3 | CASGGLAGDNYEQYF | TGTGCCAGCGGGGGACTAGCGGGAGATAACTACGAGCAGTACTTC
many | TRBJ1-2 | TRBD1 | TRBV27 | CASSPLDRTGGYTF | TGTGCCAGCAGTCCCCTGGACAGGACGGGAGGCTACACCTTC
many | TRBJ1-2 | TRBD1 | TRBV9 | CASSPRTGANYGYTF | TGTGCCAGCAGCCCGCGGACAGGGGCTAACTATGGCTACACCTTC
few | TRBJ2-1 | TRBD2 | TRBV6-1 | CASSEILAGPPGGQFF | TGTGCCAGCAGTGAAATACTAGCGGGGCCGCCCGGGGGGCAGTTCTTC
NA | TRBJ1-4 | NA | TRBV6-5 | CASSYSTGANEKLFF | TGTGCCAGCAGTTACTCGACGGGTGCTAATGAAAAACTGTTTTTT
few | TRBJ2-3 | NA | TRBV30 | CAWSLPRASKDTQYF | TGTGCCTGGAGTCTTCCGAGGGCCTCGAAAGATACGCAGTATTTT